This T cell receptor beta chain was sequenced in a study of blood T cell repertoires in COVID-19. Study context: Donors in the United States, Italy and Spain gave samples during acute or convalescent COVID-19. From T cells, B-cell-depleted T cells, or PBMCs came the material, which was cDNA or gDNA.

Per the study methods: Estimates of nucleated cell counts were drawn from the amplification of reference gene primers. The data were produced by immunoSEQ multiplex PCR, yet TCRdb's version contains in-frame clones alone and is incomplete. V, J and clone size were drawn from that table, and D and trimming were deduced from the DNA. The sample shows roughly 60,000 clones, approximately 84% of them seen only once. Germline CDR1 SQVTM, CDR2 ANQGSEA. J was trimmed by 5 bases and V by 8 bases; bases with no gene match: 7. The CDR3 has 12 amino acids. The clonotype was recovered from a man between 60 and 70 years old with acute or convalescent COVID-19. Sequenced: peripheral blood. The rearrangement joins TRBV29-1 to TRBJ2-7; 9 bases fit TRBD2. CDR3 sequence: CSTYSGGDEQYF. CDR3 sequence (DNA): TGCAGCACCTATAGCGGGGGAGACGAGCAGTACTTC.